This T cell receptor beta chain was profiled in a study of T cell repertoires in cytomegalovirus infection. Study in general: It can be stated that public TCR beta signatures indicated CMV infection as well as a matching HLA type.

TCRdb processed the reads anew with MiXCR; each CDR3 protein has one entry. Of 300,000 to 400,000 distinct CDR3 sequences listed, 25% to 30% are singletons. The germline V gene has CDR1 SGHRS and CDR2 YFSETQ. V was clipped by 4 bases and J by 6 bases; unmatched bases: 8. The CDR3 contains 15 residues. Turning to this clonotype: Its antigen is unidentified.

The chain recombines TRBV5-1 with TRBJ1-4, with 8 bases matching TRBD1. This receptor was identified in a human donor in good health (CMV status not recorded). Some clones in this sample may be carry-over from other donors' samples. The sample here was cultured PBMCs, taken from culture after CMV antigen stimulation. The CDR3, as DNA: TGCGCCAGCAGCCGCGATGAGACAGGGGATGAAAAACTGTTTTTT. It is translated as CASSRDETGDEKLFF.